At least ten counts were recorded for the clone carrying this T cell receptor (beta chain). Its antigen is currently unknown. These data come from a study of response to subunit inactivated influenza vaccine. Study-wide findings and caveats: It was suggested by the authors that few new T cells are recruited by each seasonal influenza vaccination.

MiXCR, applied by TCRdb to the RT-PCR reads, yields one record per CDR3 protein. This table has about 780,000 distinct CDR3 sequences, about a fifth appearing once. Per the germline V gene, CDR1 is MNHEY and CDR2 is SVGEGT. The junction had 9 bases not matched to a gene; V was cut back by 4 bases and J by 4 bases. The CDR3 consists of 17 residues. The genes are TRBV6-2 or TRBV6-3 and TRBJ2-1, with 11 bases aligning to TRBD2. The material sequenced was PBMCs from blood, taken about 5 days after vaccination. This TCR derives from a man over 45 who received an inactivated influenza vaccine. Here the CDR3 reads CASSLTGTSGPYNEQFF. The CDR3 nucleotides are TGTGCCAGCAGTTTAACCGGGACTAGCGGACCTTACAATGAGCAGTTCTTC.